Given below is one T cell receptor (beta chain) in context. Antigen: not known. The V end lost 3 bases, the J end lost 3 bases, and 12 bases lay between the germline ends. This CDR3 spans 13 amino acids. CDR1 is DFQATT, CDR2 SNEGSKA, per germline (reference sequence). The sample is drawn from a study of blood T cells in healthy people across ages. A J-beta primer mix and a sample-barcoded 5' primer were used in a second PCR of roughly 7 to 12 cycles. Each CDR3 protein gets one entry after TCRdb re-called the 5' RACE reads with MiXCR. The sample lists hundreds of thousands of distinct CDR3 sequences; 27% were seen once. Study-wide points: Strongly correlated with naive T cell percentage was TCR beta diversity. One million T cells yielded diversity estimates that were considered underestimates.

The TCR comes from a woman between 65 and 79 years old in good health. V usage is TRBV20-1 and J usage is TRBJ2-7; D is possibly TRBD2 (5 bases). The sequencing input was blood. The CDR3 DNA reads as TGCAGTGCTAGTATTTTTCGGGACTACGAGCAGTACTTC. Amino acids: CSASIFRDYEQYF.